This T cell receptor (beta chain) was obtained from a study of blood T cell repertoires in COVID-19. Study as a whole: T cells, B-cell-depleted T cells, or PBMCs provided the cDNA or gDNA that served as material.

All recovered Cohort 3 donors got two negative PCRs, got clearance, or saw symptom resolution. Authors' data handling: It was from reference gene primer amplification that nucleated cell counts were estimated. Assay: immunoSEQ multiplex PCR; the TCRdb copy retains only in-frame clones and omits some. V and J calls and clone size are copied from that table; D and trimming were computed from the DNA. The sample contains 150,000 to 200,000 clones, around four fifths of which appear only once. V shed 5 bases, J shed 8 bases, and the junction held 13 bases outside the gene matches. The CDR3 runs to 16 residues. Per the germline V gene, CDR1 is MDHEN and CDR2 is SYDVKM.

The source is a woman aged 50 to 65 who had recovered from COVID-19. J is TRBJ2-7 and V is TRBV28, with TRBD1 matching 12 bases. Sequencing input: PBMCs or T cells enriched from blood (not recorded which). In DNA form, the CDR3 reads TGTGCCAGCAGTATCCGGGGAGGGACAGGGGGCATGAAGCAGTACTTC. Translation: CASSIRGGTGGMKQYF.